The 17 T cell receptor beta chains reported below all come from one sample, sequenced in a study of cytomegalovirus exposure and HLA in healthy donors. The data were produced by immunoSEQ multiplex PCR, yet TCRdb's version contains in-frame clones alone and is incomplete. Of some 130,000 clones in the sample, approximately 89% were seen once. Sample: PBMCs. These receptors were taken from a woman aged 18-30 years in good health and CMV-seronegative.

The chain has TRBV14 and TRBJ2-3; 7 bases map to TRBD1. The ends lost 1 base at V and 2 bases at J; junction bases unmatched: 12. CDR3 size: 18 residues. Germline V gene data show CDR1 as SGHDN and CDR2 as FVKESK. CDR3 nucleotides: TGTGCCAGCAGCCAAGTCTACAGGGGTTCCCCCCACACAGATACGCAGTATTTT. It specifies CASSQVYRGSPHTDTQYF.

This chain uses TRBV6-1 with TRBJ2-7; TRBD2 is a possible D gene (6 bases). The V gene's germline CDR1 is MNHNS and CDR2 SASEGT. V was cut by 3 bases and J by 2 bases, with 11 bases left in between. This CDR3 comprises 14 residues. The CDR3 sequence is CASSETRTTYEQYF. CDR3 DNA sequence: TGTGCCAGCAGTGAGACTAGAACTACCTACGAGCAGTACTTC.

The chain combines TRBV7-2 with TRBJ1-2; no firm D call. The V gene's germline CDR1 is SGHTA and CDR2 FQGNSA. The CDR3 has 14 amino acids. Trimming took 5 bases from V and 4 from J, leaving 14 bases between them. The CDR3 region has the DNA TGTGCCAGCAGCCTGCTCCCGGGAGGCTATGGCTACACCTTC. Protein product: CASSLLPGGYGYTF.

The V gene is TRBV4-2, the J gene TRBJ2-3, with D possibly being TRBD2 (6 bases). The V end was cut by 3 bases, the J end by 0 bases, with 13 bases between. This CDR3 is built from 16 residues. Germline V gene data show CDR1 as LGHNA and CDR2 as YNFKEQ. The CDR3 spells CASSQDYRWSTDTQYF. The CDR3 DNA follows: TGTGCCAGCAGCCAGGACTACCGATGGAGCACAGATACGCAGTATTTT.

The genes are TRBV2 and TRBJ1-1, with TRBD1 matching over 11 bases. The V segment lost 6 bases and the J segment 3 bases; nucleotides outside the gene matches: 12. This CDR3 comprises 17 residues. Looked up from germline, CDR1 is SNHLY and CDR2 is FYNNEI. In DNA form, the CDR3 reads TGTGCCAGCAGGCCCGGGGGGACAGGGGGTTTTCACACTGAAGCTTTCTTT. Protein: CASRPGGTGGFHTEAFF.

This chain connects TRBV7-9 to TRBJ1-4; maybe TRBD1 (6 bases). The CDR3 consists of 16 residues. The germline gives CDR1 SEHNR, CDR2 FQNEAQ (reference sequence). The V gene lost 5 bases and the J gene lost 8 bases, with 21 bases spanning the gap. The CDR3 reads CASSRTATHKEEKLFF. The CDR3 nucleotides read TGTGCCAGCAGCAGGACAGCCACTCATAAGGAGGAAAAACTGTTTTTT.

V and J are TRBV5-1 and TRBJ2-7; 12 bases are a match to TRBD1. The V and J ends lost 1 base and 7 bases, in that order; junction bases with no gene match: 6. CDR1 is SGHRS, CDR2 YFSETQ, per germline. CDR3 size: 15 residues. In nucleotides, the CDR3 is TGCGCCAGCAGCTTGAGGGACAGGGGGCAAGGGGAGCAGTACTTC. Its protein is CASSLRDRGQGEQYF.

The rearrangement joins TRBV28 to TRBJ2-7; perhaps TRBD1 as D (6 bases). Germline V CDR1 and CDR2: MDHEN, SYDVKM. CDR3 size: 14 residues. Trimming pared 3 bases from V and 2 bases from J, leaving 11 bases between. CDR3 residues: CASSFRGLTYEQYF. CDR3 nucleotides: TGTGCCAGCAGTTTTAGGGGGTTAACCTACGAGCAGTACTTC.

This clone is a singleton in its sample. The chain is built from TRBV7-2 and TRBJ1-5; a possible D gene is TRBD1 (6 bases). The germline V gene encodes CDR1 SGHTA and CDR2 FQGNSA. The ends were cut back, 5 bases at V and 4 bases at J, with 18 bases in the middle. The length of the CDR3 is 16 residues. CDR3 sequence: CASSPTGQGLNQPQHF. Written as DNA, the CDR3 is TGTGCCAGCAGCCCAACTGGGCAGGGGCTGAATCAGCCCCAGCATTTT.

The genes are TRBV25-1 and TRBJ2-1, with TRBD2 matching over 8 bases. CDR3 length equals 16 residues. Germline assignment: CDR1 MGHDK and CDR2 SYGVNS. The ends lost 2 bases at V and 6 bases at J; junction bases unmatched: 9. The CDR3 loop reads CASSERAGGTLNEQFF. DNA for the CDR3: TGTGCCAGCAGTGAAAGGGCGGGGGGAACCCTCAATGAGCAGTTCTTC.

The rearrangement joins TRBV10-2 to TRBJ2-7, with 9 bases fitting TRBD1. This CDR3 is 15 amino acids long. Germline V gene lookup returns CDR1 WSHSY and CDR2 SAAADI. J gave up 4 bases and V 4 bases, and 8 bases lay outside the gene matches. In DNA form, the CDR3 reads TGCGCCAGCAGTGTAGGGGGACAGGGACCTTACGAGCAGTACTTC. It codes for CASSVGGQGPYEQYF.

V and J are TRBV5-1 and TRBJ1-2; TRBD1 is a possible D gene (5 bases). This CDR3 contains 15 residues. Trimming left V 0 bases short and J 4 bases short, with 13 bases between. Germline assignment: CDR1 SGHRS and CDR2 YFSETQ. The CDR3 loop is CASSLDRGEVYGYTF. The CDR3 DNA sequence: TGCGCCAGCAGCTTGGACCGGGGGGAGGTCTATGGCTACACCTTC. Supplemented by reference TRBV5-1 and TRBJ1-2, the full variable domain reads KAGVTQTPRYLIKTRGQQVTLSCSPISGHRSVSWYQQTPGQGLQFLFEYFSETQRNKGNFPGRFSGRQFSNSRSEMNVSTLELGDSALYLCASSLDRGEVYGYTFGSGTRLTVV.

V usage is TRBV25-1 and J usage is TRBJ1-5, with TRBD1 matching 10 bases. Germline V gene sequence: CDR1 MGHDK, CDR2 SYGVNS. CDR3 size: 15 residues. The V segment lost 4 bases and the J segment 3 bases; nucleotides outside the gene matches: 3. As DNA, the CDR3 is TGTGCCAGCAGTGCGGGACAGGGGTTCAATCAGCCCCAGCATTTT. This encodes CASSAGQGFNQPQHF.

The sample holds one count of this clone. The chain is built from TRBV18 and TRBJ2-1; TRBD1 matches at 7 bases. V shed 3 bases, J shed 6 bases, and the junction held 5 bases outside the gene matches. The CDR3 has 14 residues. Germline assignment: CDR1 KGHSH and CDR2 LQKENI. The CDR3: CASSPRDSPNEQFF. The CDR3 coding sequence is TGTGCCAGCTCACCCCGGGACAGTCCCAATGAGCAGTTCTTC.

This rearrangement joins TRBV5-5 to TRBJ1-1; a possible D gene is TRBD1 (5 bases). Germline V lookup: CDR1 SGHKS, CDR2 YYEKEE (reference sequence). The CDR3 runs 13 residues. V was clipped by 4 bases and J by 0 bases, with 7 bases between them. CDR3 residues: CASSIGVNTEAFF. CDR3 sequence (DNA): TGTGCCAGCAGCATAGGGGTGAACACTGAAGCTTTCTTT. Filled out from reference TRBV5-5 and TRBJ1-1, the complete variable domain reads DAGVTQSPTHLIKTRGQQVTLRCSPISGHKSVSWYQQVLGQGPQFIFQYYEKEERGRGNFPDRFSARQFPNYSSELNVNALLLGDSALYLCASSIGVNTEAFFGQGTRLTVV.

The genes are TRBV2 and TRBJ2-3; D might be TRBD2 (6 bases). Per germline, CDR1 SNHLY and CDR2 FYNNEI. The CDR3 is 17 amino acids. Trimming took 6 bases from V and 0 from J, leaving 19 bases between them. CDR3 sequence: CASRPSETHPSTDTQYF. In DNA, the CDR3 is TGTGCCAGCAGGCCTAGCGAGACACATCCAAGCACAGATACGCAGTATTTT.

Only a few counts were recorded for this clone. The V and J genes are TRBV11-2 and TRBJ2-7; D is unresolved. The germline V gene has CDR1 SGHAT and CDR2 FQNNGV. Trimming shortened V by 0 bases and J by 5 bases, and 5 bases separated the two germline ends. This CDR3 contains 12 residues. CDR3 coding DNA: TGTGCCAGCAGCTTAGATCGGGACGAGCAGTACTTC. Amino acids: CASSLDRDEQYF.